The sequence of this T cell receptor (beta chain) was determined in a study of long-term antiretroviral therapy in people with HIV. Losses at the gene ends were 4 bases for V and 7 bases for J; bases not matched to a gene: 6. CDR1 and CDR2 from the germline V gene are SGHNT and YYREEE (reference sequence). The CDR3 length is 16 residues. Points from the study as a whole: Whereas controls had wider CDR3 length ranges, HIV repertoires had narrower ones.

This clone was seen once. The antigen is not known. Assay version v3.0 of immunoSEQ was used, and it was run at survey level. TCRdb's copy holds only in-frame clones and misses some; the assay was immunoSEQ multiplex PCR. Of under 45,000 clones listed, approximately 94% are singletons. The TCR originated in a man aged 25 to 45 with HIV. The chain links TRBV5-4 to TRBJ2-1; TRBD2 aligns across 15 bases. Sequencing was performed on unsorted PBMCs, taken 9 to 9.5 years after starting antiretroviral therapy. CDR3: CASSGPGTSGGNEQFF. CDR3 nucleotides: TGTGCCAGCAGCGGCCCCGGGACTAGCGGGGGGAATGAGCAGTTCTTC.